Presented here are 15 T cell receptor beta chains from one specimen sequenced in a study of T cell responses to AZD1222 COVID-19 vaccine. Only in-frame clones appear in the TCRdb table, and some are missing; sequencing was by immunoSEQ multiplex PCR. The data show about 91,000 clones, about 90% seen once. The sample consisted of peripheral blood, taken 28 days after the second AZD1222 dose. These receptors were taken from an adult who received the AZD1222 COVID-19 vaccine.

The CDR3: CASSTGPNAYEQYF. CDR3 nucleotide sequence: TGTGCCAGCAGCACCGGGCCTAACGCCTACGAGCAGTACTTC. This chain joins TRBV9 and TRBJ2-7; D gene unclear. V was trimmed by 4 bases and J by 2 bases, leaving 13 bases between them. Germline V gives CDR1 SGDLS, CDR2 YYNGEE. CDR3 length: 14 residues.

V and J are TRBV5-8 and TRBJ2-2; 7 nucleotides match TRBD1. The germline V gene has CDR1 SGHTS and CDR2 YDEGEE. V was pared by 3 bases and J by 0 bases, with 5 bases of the junction left unmatched. The CDR3 has 16 residues. The CDR3 DNA reads as TGTGCCAGCAGCTCACAGGGGTATTCGAACACCGGGGAGCTGTTTTTT. Translated: CASSSQGYSNTGELFF.

This clone came up a few times. This chain joins TRBV6-5 and TRBJ1-1; D gene unclear. The V end lost 7 bases, the J end lost 3 bases, and 12 bases lay between the germline ends. Germline V gene data show CDR1 as MNHEY and CDR2 as SVGAGI. There are 13 residues in the CDR3. CDR3 loop: CASKSGWDTEAFF. CDR3 coding DNA: TGTGCCAGCAAGTCGGGGTGGGACACTGAAGCTTTCTTT.

The chain joins TRBV5-1 to TRBJ1-3; 9 bases line up with TRBD1. Germline V gives CDR1 SGHRS, CDR2 YFSETQ. J gave up 0 bases and V 7 bases, and 11 bases lay outside the gene matches. The CDR3 length is 17 residues. CDR3 nucleotide sequence: TGCGCCAGCCACCCCGGGACAGGGCCTATCTCTGGAAACACCATATATTTT. This translates into CASHPGTGPISGNTIYF.

The DNA of the CDR3 is TGTGCCAGTAGTATGAGCTCCTATAATTCACCCCTCCACTTT. This codes for CASSMSSYNSPLHF. The chain uses TRBV19 and TRBJ1-6; D not certain. The V and J ends lost 3 bases and 0 bases respectively, with 3 bases between them. CDR1 is LNHDA, CDR2 SQIVND, per germline (reference sequence). The CDR3 has 14 residues.

Only one count was recorded for this clone. V and J are TRBV12-3 or TRBV12-4 and TRBJ1-6; D is unclear. The CDR3 totals 12 residues. V gave up 5 bases and J gave up 13 bases, with 12 bases separating them. In DNA form, the CDR3 reads TGTGCCAGCAGTCCCGTGCCGGCCCCCCTCCACTTT. This sequence encodes CASSPVPAPLHF.

The chain joins TRBV19 to TRBJ1-1, with 12 bases that match TRBD1. The length of the CDR3 is 14 residues. Germline V gene lookup returns CDR1 LNHDA and CDR2 SQIVND (reference sequence). V was pared by 9 bases and J by 3 bases, with 5 bases of the junction left unmatched. As DNA, the CDR3 is TGTGCCAGCCTAGGGACAGGGGGCTACACTGAAGCTTTCTTT. It is translated as CASLGTGGYTEAFF.

The V call is TRBV5-5, the J call TRBJ2-2; unclear D gene. V dropped 3 bases and J dropped 4 bases, with 10 bases sitting between them. The germline CDR1 and CDR2 sequences are SGHKS and YYEKEE (reference sequence). This CDR3 is built from 14 residues. Written as DNA, the CDR3 is TGTGCCAGCAGCTCCACAGAGGCCACCGGGGAGCTGTTTTTT. Its protein product is CASSSTEATGELFF.

The V gene is TRBV19, the J gene TRBJ2-1; no reliable D call. This CDR3 has 11 residues. V was clipped by 9 bases and J by 3 bases, with 6 bases between them. The germline V gene encodes CDR1 LNHDA and CDR2 SQIVND (reference sequence). The CDR3 sequence is CASGDYNEQFF. The CDR3 DNA sequence: TGTGCCAGCGGTGACTACAATGAGCAGTTCTTC. Looking up the rest from reference TRBV19 and TRBJ2-1 gives the full variable domain: DGGITQSPKYLFRKEGQNVTLSCEQNLNHDAMYWYRQDPGQGLRLIYYSQIVNDFQKGDIAEGYSVSREKKESFPLTVTSAQKNPTAFYLCASGDYNEQFFGPGTRLTVL.

The chain recombines TRBV7-2 with TRBJ2-7, with D possibly called TRBD1 or TRBD2 (5 bases each). The germline gives CDR1 SGHTA, CDR2 FQGNSA. The CDR3 contains 16 residues. The ends were cut back, 1 base at V and 4 bases at J, with 17 bases in the middle. CDR3 loop: CASSLERDASLYEQYF. The CDR3 DNA reads TGTGCCAGCAGCTTAGAGAGGGACGCCTCCCTATACGAGCAGTACTTC.

As concerns this clone: Additional DNA sequences in this sample encode the identical CDR3. The gene calls are TRBV18 and TRBJ1-5; D gene unclear. The CDR3 consists of 14 residues. V was cut by 1 base and J by 0 bases, with 4 bases left in between. Germline assignment: CDR1 KGHSH and CDR2 LQKENI. The DNA for the CDR3 is TGTGCCAGCTCACCACTGGATAGCAATCAGCCCCAGCATTTT. Its translation: CASSPLDSNQPQHF.

This clone was detected only once. This chain's CDR3 is CASSYTAIGDGSGNTIYF. CDR3 sequence (DNA): TGTGCCAGCAGTTATACGGCTATTGGGGACGGCTCTGGAAACACCATATATTTT. The gene calls are TRBV6-2 or TRBV6-3 and TRBJ1-3, with D possibly TRBD1 on 5 matching bases. Germline V gene sequence: CDR1 MNHEY, CDR2 SVGEGT. V lost 3 bases, J lost 0 bases, and 18 bases lay in between. There are 18 residues in the CDR3.

The chain employs TRBV27 and TRBJ1-5; 9 bases are a match to TRBD1. Per the germline V gene, CDR1 is MNHEY and CDR2 is SMNVEV (reference sequence). The CDR3 contains 15 residues. The junction had 5 bases not matched to a gene; V was cut back by 2 bases and J by 6 bases. CDR3 region: CASSLGATGGQPQHF. In DNA, the CDR3 is TGTGCCAGCAGTTTAGGGGCGACAGGGGGTCAGCCCCAGCATTTT.

The chain has TRBV18 and TRBJ1-1; no clear D gene. V lost 6 bases to trimming and J lost 1 base, with 12 bases between them. CDR1 is KGHSH and CDR2 is LQKENI in the germline V gene. There are 14 residues in the CDR3. CDR3 DNA sequence: TGTGCCAGCTCGCGAGGTGGAACGAACACTGAAGCTTTCTTT. Translation gives CASSRGGTNTEAFF.

The J gene is TRBJ1-6, the V gene TRBV5-6, with D hard to call. The CDR3 is 17 amino acids. CDR1 and CDR2 from the germline V gene are SGHDT and YYEEEE. V shed 0 bases and J shed 0 bases, with 10 bases lying between them. CDR3 in DNA: TGTGCCAGCAGCTTGGGGGCAGGCCTCTCCTATAATTCACCCCTCCACTTT. Translation gives CASSLGAGLSYNSPLHF.